This T cell receptor (beta chain) was profiled in a study of OX40 agonist ivuxolimab in advanced cancers. The wider study: The study enrolled dose-escalation patients with hepatocellular carcinoma, melanoma, renal cell or head and neck cancer.

This clone has a handful of counts. As yet, its antigen is unknown. The J segment lost 3 bases and the V segment lost 3 bases, leaving 0 bases of the junction unmatched. Germline-derived CDR1 and CDR2 are SGHRS and YFSETQ. The CDR3 runs 13 residues. Findings of the study overall: What antigens the expanded peripheral T cells recognized was never established. Within 6 weeks, CD4+ and CD8+ blood T cells expanded clonally at 0.1 to 3.0 mg/kg.

Method: immunoSEQ multiplex PCR; TCRdb's copy keeps in-frame clones and lacks some. The repertoire holds some 50,000 clones, with more than 75% as singletons. The sequence was obtained from an adult with an advanced solid tumor such as melanoma, head and neck, liver or kidney cancer. The sequencing here drew on CD4+ or CD8+ T cells sorted from blood, taken in a trial of the OX40 agonist ivuxolimab. The chain carries TRBV5-1 and TRBJ2-7; TRBD1 agrees at 10 bases. The CDR3 reads CASSWTGGYEQYV. In DNA form, the CDR3 reads TGCGCCAGCAGCTGGACAGGGGGCTACGAGCAGTACGTC.